In terms of frequency, the clone carrying this T cell receptor (beta chain) is medium-sized. The sample comes from a study of CD8 T cells in cerebrospinal fluid in Alzheimer's disease. The V gene's germline CDR1 is SGHTA and CDR2 FQGTGA. The CDR3 runs to 15 residues. With the 10x single-cell sequencing reads reprocessed, TCRdb shows one record per CDR3 protein and no DNA. This repertoire comprises roughly 1,100 distinct CDR3 sequences; its ten largest clones make up more than 15%. This clonotype was sampled from a human donor in good health. Sequenced material: cerebrospinal fluid. The chain is built from TRBV7-3 and TRBJ2-3; the D gene TCRdb calls, TRBD1, cannot be checked with no DNA. The CDR3 loop is CASSPFRGDTDTQYF.